This TCR beta chain was profiled in a study of tumor-infiltrating lymphocytes in oesophageal squamous cell carcinoma. Using its own MiXCR run on the reads, TCRdb lists one record per CDR3 protein. Of 12,000 or so distinct CDR3 sequences listed, over 50% are singletons. CDR3 size: 13 residues. With 0 bases removed from V and 4 bases from J, the gap between germline ends came to 6 bases. From germline, CDR1 is SGHVS and CDR2 FQNEAQ. The clonotype comes from a female donor with esophageal squamous cell carcinoma. J is TRBJ2-5 and V is TRBV7-8; possibly TRBD2 for D (5 bases). Material: blood. CDR3 sequence: CASSLASVETQYF. DNA for the CDR3: TGTGCCAGCAGCTTAGCTAGCGTAGAGACCCAGTACTTC.